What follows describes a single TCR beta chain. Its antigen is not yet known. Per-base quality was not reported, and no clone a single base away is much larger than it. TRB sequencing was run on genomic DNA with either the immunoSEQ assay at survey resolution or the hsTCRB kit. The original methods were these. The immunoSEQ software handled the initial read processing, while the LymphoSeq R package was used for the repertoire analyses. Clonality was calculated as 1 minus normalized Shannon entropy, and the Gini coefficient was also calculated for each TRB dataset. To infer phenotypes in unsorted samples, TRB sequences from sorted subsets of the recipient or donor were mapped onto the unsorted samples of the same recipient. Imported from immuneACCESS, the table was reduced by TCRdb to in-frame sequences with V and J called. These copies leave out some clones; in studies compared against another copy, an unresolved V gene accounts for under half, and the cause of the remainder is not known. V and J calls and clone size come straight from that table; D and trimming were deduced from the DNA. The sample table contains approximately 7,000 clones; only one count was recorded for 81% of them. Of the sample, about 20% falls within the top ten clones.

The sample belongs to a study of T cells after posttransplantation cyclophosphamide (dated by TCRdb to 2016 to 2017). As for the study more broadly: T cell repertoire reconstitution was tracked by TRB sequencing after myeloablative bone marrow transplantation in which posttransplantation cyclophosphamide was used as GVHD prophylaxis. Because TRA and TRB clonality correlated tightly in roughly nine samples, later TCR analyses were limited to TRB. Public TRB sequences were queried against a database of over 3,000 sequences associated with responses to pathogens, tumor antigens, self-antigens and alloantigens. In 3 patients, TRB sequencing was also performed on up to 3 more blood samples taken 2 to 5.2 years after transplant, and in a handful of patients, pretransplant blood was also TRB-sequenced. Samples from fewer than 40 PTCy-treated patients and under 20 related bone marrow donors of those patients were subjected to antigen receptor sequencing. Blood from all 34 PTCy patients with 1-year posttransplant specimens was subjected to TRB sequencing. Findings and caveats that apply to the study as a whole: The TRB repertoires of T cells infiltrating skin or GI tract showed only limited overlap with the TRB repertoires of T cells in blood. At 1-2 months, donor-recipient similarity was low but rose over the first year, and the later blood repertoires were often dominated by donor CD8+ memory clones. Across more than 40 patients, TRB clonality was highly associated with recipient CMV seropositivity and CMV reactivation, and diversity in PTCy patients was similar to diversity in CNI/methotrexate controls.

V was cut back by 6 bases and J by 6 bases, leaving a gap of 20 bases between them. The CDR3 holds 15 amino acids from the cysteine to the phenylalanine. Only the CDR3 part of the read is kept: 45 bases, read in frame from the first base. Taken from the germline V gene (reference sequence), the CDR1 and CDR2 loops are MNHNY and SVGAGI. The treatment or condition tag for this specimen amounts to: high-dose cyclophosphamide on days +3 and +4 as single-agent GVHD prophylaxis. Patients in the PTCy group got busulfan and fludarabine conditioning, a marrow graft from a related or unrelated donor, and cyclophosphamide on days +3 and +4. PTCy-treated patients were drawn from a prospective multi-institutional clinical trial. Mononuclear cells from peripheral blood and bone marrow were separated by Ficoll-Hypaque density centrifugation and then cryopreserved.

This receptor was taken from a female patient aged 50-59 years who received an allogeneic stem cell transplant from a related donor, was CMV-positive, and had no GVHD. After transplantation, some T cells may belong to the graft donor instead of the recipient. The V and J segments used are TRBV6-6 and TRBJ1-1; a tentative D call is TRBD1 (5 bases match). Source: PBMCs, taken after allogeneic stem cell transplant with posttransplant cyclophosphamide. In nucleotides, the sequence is TGTGCCAGCAGCCCGGGGAGGGGCGCTTTTTCTGAAGCTTTCTTT. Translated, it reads CASSPGRGAFSEAFF.